This record looks at one T cell receptor beta chain sequence and its context. The antigen remains unidentified. Only in-frame clones appear in the TCRdb table, and some are missing; sequencing was by immunoSEQ multiplex PCR. The sample has 40,000 to 65,000 clones, over 70% seen once; the top ten hold over 7.5%. The source of the sample is a study of PD-1 blockade in mismatch repair-deficient tumors. For the study at large: Patients had approximately 12 mismatch repair-deficient cancer types, all previously treated and progressing.

The germline CDR1 and CDR2 sequences are LGHNT and FRNRAP. V shed 6 bases and J shed 7 bases, with 15 bases lying between them. The CDR3 consists of 13 residues. Findings and caveats of the study: Rapid post-treatment expansion, then contraction, generally preceding radiologic response, marked tumor-resident clones.

PCR or immunohistochemistry showed mismatch repair deficiency in every enrolled patient. TCRs were sequenced from a few patients responding to pembrolizumab. Source: peripheral blood, taken roughly 21 weeks after starting pembrolizumab. This chain links TRBV12-5 with TRBJ1-1; D perhaps matches TRBD1 (6 bases). The source of this sequence is an adult with mismatch repair-deficient cancer. The CDR3 sequence: CASGAREGGEAFF. CDR3 DNA: TGTGCTAGTGGAGCCCGGGAGGGGGGTGAAGCTTTCTTT.